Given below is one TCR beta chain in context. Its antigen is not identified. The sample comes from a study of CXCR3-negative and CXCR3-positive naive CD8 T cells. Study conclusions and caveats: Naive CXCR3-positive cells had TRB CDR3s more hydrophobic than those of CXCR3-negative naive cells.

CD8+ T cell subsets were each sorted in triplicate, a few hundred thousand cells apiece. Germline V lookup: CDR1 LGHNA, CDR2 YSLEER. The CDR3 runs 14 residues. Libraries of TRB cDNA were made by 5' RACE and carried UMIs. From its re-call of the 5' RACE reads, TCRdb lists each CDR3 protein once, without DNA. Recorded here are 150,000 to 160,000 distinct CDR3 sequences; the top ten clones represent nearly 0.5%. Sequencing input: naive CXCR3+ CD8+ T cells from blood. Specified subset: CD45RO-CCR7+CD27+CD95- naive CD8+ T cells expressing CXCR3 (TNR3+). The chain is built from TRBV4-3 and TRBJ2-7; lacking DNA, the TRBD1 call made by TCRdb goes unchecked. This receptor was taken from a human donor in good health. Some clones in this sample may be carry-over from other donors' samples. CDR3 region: CASSQGGSGHEQYF.